Below, 28 T cell receptor beta chains from the same sample are listed, as sequenced in a study of type 1 regulatory T cells. TCRdb analysed the reads with MiXCR anew, one entry per CDR3 protein. The repertoire holds about 97,000 distinct CDR3 sequences, with 30% to 35% as singletons. The sequenced sample was CD4+ T cells, either the whole sample or a sorted fraction (not recorded which). These receptors all stem from a human donor in good health.

The V gene is TRBV5-1, the J gene TRBJ1-5, with 9 bases that match TRBD1. After removal of 4 bases from V and 0 bases from J, the junction contained 5 bases not matched to a gene. This CDR3 contains 16 residues. Germline CDR1 SGHRS, CDR2 YFSETQ. CDR3 bases: TGCGCCAGCAGCCTCGGGACAGGGAATAGCAATCAGCCCCAGCATTTT. Translating gives CASSLGTGNSNQPQHF.

The table lists this clonotype with a few counts. The J gene is TRBJ2-5, the V gene TRBV9; 12 bases map to TRBD2. V shed 4 bases and J 1 base; nucleotides not matched to a gene: 2. The CDR3 is made up of 15 amino acids. The V gene's germline CDR1 is SGDLS and CDR2 YYNGEE. This CDR3 reads CASSRTSGVQETQYF. CDR3 DNA sequence: TGTGCCAGCAGCCGGACTAGCGGGGTCCAAGAGACCCAGTACTTC.

This clonotype was seen a few times. This chain joins TRBV5-1 and TRBJ2-2, with 7 nucleotides matching TRBD2. Germline V CDR1 and CDR2: SGHRS, YFSETQ. With 7 bases clipped from V and 7 bases from J, the junction kept 13 bases outside the gene matches. The CDR3 is made up of 15 amino acids. CDR3: CASSTAGVGRGELFF. CDR3 in DNA: TGCGCCAGCTCCACGGCGGGAGTAGGTCGCGGGGAGCTGTTTTTT.

V gene TRBV29-1 combines with J gene TRBJ2-1; D is undetermined. The CDR3 totals 14 residues. Germline V gives CDR1 SQVTM, CDR2 ANQGSEA. Trimming shortened V by 4 bases and J by 9 bases, and 19 bases separated the two germline ends. For the CDR3, the DNA is TGCAGCGTTGGCGCAGCCACCCACGTTAGTGAGCAGTTCTTC. This translates into CSVGAATHVSEQFF.

J is TRBJ2-4 and V is TRBV14; 9 nucleotides line up with TRBD1. Germline V gives CDR1 SGHDN, CDR2 FVKESK. V was pared by 8 bases and J by 6 bases, with 5 bases of the junction left unmatched. The CDR3 contains 13 residues. The CDR3 DNA sequence: TGTGCCAGCCGTAGGACAGGGGCAAACATTCAGTACTTC. This encodes CASRRTGANIQYF.

This chain joins TRBV7-2 and TRBJ2-7, with TRBD2 matching over 14 bases. Germline V gene lookup returns CDR1 SGHTA and CDR2 FQGNSA. V lost 4 bases and J lost 2; bases outside the gene matches: 22. There are 22 residues in the CDR3. CDR3 amino acids: CASSSMVKGQGATSGRAYEQYF. CDR3 DNA: TGTGCCAGCAGCTCCATGGTAAAGGGACAGGGGGCGACTAGCGGGAGGGCCTACGAGCAGTACTTC. Full variable domain (outside the CDR3, taken from reference TRBV7-2 and TRBJ2-7): GAGVSQSPSNKVTEKGKDVELRCDPISGHTALYWYRQSLGQGLEFLIYFQGNSAPDKSGLPSDRFSAERTGGSVSTLTIQRTQQEDSAVYLCASSSMVKGQGATSGRAYEQYFGPGTRLTVT.

The chain couples TRBV4-2 to TRBJ2-2; TRBD2 matches 10 bases. V trimming: 8 bases; J trimming: 0 bases; junction bases outside the gene matches: 6. The length of the CDR3 is 16 residues. CDR1 LGHNA and CDR2 YNFKEQ come from the germline V gene. The CDR3 DNA follows: TGTGCCAGCCGGGGGCTAGCGGGAGCGAACACCGGGGAGCTGTTTTTT. Protein product: CASRGLAGANTGELFF.

The chain recombines TRBV20-1 with TRBJ1-5; D possibly corresponds to TRBD1 (5 bases). V was clipped by 3 bases and J by 2 bases, with 20 bases between them. CDR3 length: 17 amino acids. Germline V gene data show CDR1 as DFQATT and CDR2 as SNEGSKA (reference sequence). The CDR3 DNA sequence: TGCAGTGCTAGGAGGGGAGAGGGGCTCATACGCAATCAGCCCCAGCATTTT. Protein sequence: CSARRGEGLIRNQPQHF.

The CDR3: CASSLDIGQGAYEQYF. CDR3 coding DNA: TGTGCCAGCAGCTTAGATATTGGACAGGGGGCCTACGAGCAGTACTTC. The chain uses TRBV7-2 and TRBJ2-7; TRBD1 agrees at 10 bases. This CDR3 is 16 amino acids long. In germline, CDR1 is SGHTA, CDR2 FQGNSA. With V trimmed by 1 base and J by 2 bases, 5 bases remained unmatched.

In this sample, this clonotype turned up a few times. The genes are TRBV19 and TRBJ1-2; TRBD1 agrees at 7 bases. V was clipped by 5 bases and J by 4 bases; unmatched bases: 19. The CDR3 runs to 18 residues. Germline V gives CDR1 LNHDA, CDR2 SQIVND (reference sequence). CDR3 in DNA: TGTGCCAGTAGTTCAACTCCCAGCCGGACAGGACTAGTCTATGGCTACACCTTC. Amino acids: CASSSTPSRTGLVYGYTF. Full variable domain (outside the CDR3, taken from reference TRBV19 and TRBJ1-2): DGGITQSPKYLFRKEGQNVTLSCEQNLNHDAMYWYRQDPGQGLRLIYYSQIVNDFQKGDIAEGYSVSREKKESFPLTVTSAQKNPTAFYLCASSSTPSRTGLVYGYTFGSGTRLTVV.

The chain links TRBV5-1 to TRBJ1-6, with 9 bases lining up with TRBD1. From germline, CDR1 is SGHRS and CDR2 YFSETQ. The CDR3 has 15 residues. V lost 0 bases and J lost 8; bases outside the gene matches: 3. CDR3 amino acids: CASSLAGQGYSPLHF. DNA for the CDR3: TGCGCCAGCAGCTTGGCGGGACAGGGCTATTCACCCCTCCACTTT.

The V call is TRBV10-3, the J call TRBJ1-2; TRBD1 is a possible D gene (5 bases). Germline V gene data show CDR1 as ENHRY and CDR2 as SYGVKD. The CDR3 is 13 residues long. V was clipped by 4 bases and J by 4 bases, with 10 bases between them. CDR3 in amino acids: CAISATGGYGYTF. CDR3 coding DNA: TGTGCCATCAGTGCCACAGGAGGCTATGGCTACACCTTC.

This clonotype was seen more than once but under ten times. The genes are TRBV21-1 and TRBJ2-1; no DNA check was done on the table's D call, TRBD1. TRBV21-1 is a pseudogene segment. The CDR3 length is 15 residues. The CDR3 DNA reads TGTGCCAGCGCGAGCAGCAGGGGGCGTGTGAATGAGCAGTTCTTC. Its protein product is CASASSRGRVNEQFF.

The chain recombines TRBV19 with TRBJ1-1; 7 bases are a match to TRBD1. Germline V CDR1 and CDR2: LNHDA, SQIVND (reference sequence). CDR3 size: 13 residues. J lost 4 bases, V lost 8 bases, and 7 bases had no gene match. CDR3 sequence (DNA): TGTGCCAGTCAGGCGGGACAGCTCACTGAAGCTTTCTTT. It specifies CASQAGQLTEAFF.

The rearrangement links TRBV5-1 to TRBJ2-5; D might be TRBD2 (5 bases). CDR3 length equals 15 residues. Germline assignment: CDR1 SGHRS and CDR2 YFSETQ. V lost 0 bases to trimming and J lost 0 bases, with 9 bases between them. This CDR3 is CASSLAGADQETQYF. CDR3 bases: TGCGCCAGCAGCTTGGCTGGAGCGGACCAAGAGACCCAGTACTTC.

In its sample, this clonotype was seen a few times. This chain connects TRBV4-1 to TRBJ2-5, with TRBD2 matching 12 bases. CDR3 length: 15 amino acids. The V gene end was trimmed by 6 bases and the J gene end by 5 bases; junction bases not matched to a gene: 7. The germline gives CDR1 MGHRA, CDR2 YSYEKL. For the CDR3, the DNA is TGCGCCAGCAGTAACGTGGGACTAGCGGGCGAGACCCAGTACTTC. Translated, it gives CASSNVGLAGETQYF.

This clonotype was counted a few times. The J gene is TRBJ2-7, the V gene TRBV12-3 or TRBV12-4; 11 nucleotides line up with TRBD1. The CDR3 loop spans 18 amino acids. Germline trimming cut 5 bases from V and 4 bases from J; bases unmatched to any gene: 16. The CDR3 DNA is TGTGCCAGCAGTGGTTTACCCGGGACAGGGGGTCCGAGATACGAGCAGTACTTC. This sequence encodes CASSGLPGTGGPRYEQYF.

This sequence joins TRBV7-2 and TRBJ2-5, with D possibly TRBD2 on 5 matching bases. Germline CDR1 reads SGHTA; CDR2 reads FQGNSA. This CDR3 has 13 residues. V shed 6 bases and J shed 1 base, with 9 bases lying between them. The chain's CDR3 is CASSTLGQETQYF. Here the CDR3 DNA reads TGTGCCAGCAGTACACTAGGCCAAGAGACCCAGTACTTC.

The gene calls are TRBV20-1 and TRBJ2-5; D remains ambiguous. Trimming stripped 1 base from V and 4 bases from J, with 1 base between. CDR3 length equals 10 residues. Per germline, CDR1 DFQATT and CDR2 SNEGSKA (reference sequence). This chain's CDR3 is CSARGETQYF. The CDR3, as DNA: TGCAGTGCTAGAGGAGAGACCCAGTACTTC.

This clonotype was counted only a few times. CDR3 amino acids: CASSQDGRGRGGYTF. Here the CDR3 DNA reads TGTGCCAGCAGCCAAGACGGCAGGGGGCGGGGAGGCTACACCTTC. The V gene is TRBV3-1, the J gene TRBJ1-2; TRBD1 matches 8 bases. The CDR3 consists of 15 residues. Germline CDR1 and CDR2: LGHDT and YNNKEL (reference sequence). Unmatched junction bases numbered 8, after V lost 0 bases and J lost 8 bases.

This clonotype occurred a few times. V usage is TRBV29-1 and J usage is TRBJ2-7; D gene unclear. The CDR3 contains 14 residues. V lost 4 bases and J 0 bases, leaving 13 bases between the germline ends. Germline-derived CDR1 and CDR2 are SQVTM and ANQGSEA. The DNA for the CDR3 is TGCAGCGTTGTGACGCGGCTCAACTCCTACGAGCAGTACTTC. It yields the protein CSVVTRLNSYEQYF.

This chain joins TRBV6-1 and TRBJ1-2; D is unclear. The CDR3 runs 15 residues. Trimming cost V 2 bases and J 4 bases, with 14 bases left between them. Germline CDR1 MNHNS, CDR2 SASEGT. The CDR3 DNA reads TGTGCCAGCAGTGAACCCCGGGGTAGAATCTATGGCTACACCTTC. Protein sequence: CASSEPRGRIYGYTF.

This clonotype was detected only a few times. J is TRBJ2-3 and V is TRBV2; the D call may be TRBD1 or TRBD2 (5 bases each). Germline V gene lookup returns CDR1 SNHLY and CDR2 FYNNEI. CDR3 size: 13 residues. Trimming cost V 6 bases and J 0 bases, with 7 bases left between them. The CDR3 spells CASRGDSTDTQYF. The CDR3 bases are TGTGCCAGCAGGGGGGACAGCACAGATACGCAGTATTTT.

The gene calls are TRBV28 and TRBJ1-3, with 8 bases lining up with TRBD1. Trimming at V came to 2 bases and at J to 2 bases, leaving 2 bases not matched to a gene. This CDR3 spans 15 amino acids. Germline assignment: CDR1 MDHEN and CDR2 SYDVKM. DNA of the CDR3: TGTGCCAGCAGTTTACAGGGGGCAACTGGAAACACCATATATTTT. It encodes CASSLQGATGNTIYF.

This chain links TRBV18 with TRBJ1-6, with TRBD1 matching 9 bases. In germline, CDR1 is KGHSH, CDR2 LQKENI. The CDR3 covers 16 residues. Trimming cost V 0 bases and J 10 bases; bases outside gene matches: 7. In nucleotides, the CDR3 is TGTGCCAGCTCACCACCGGGACAGGGAACAGGATCACCCCTCCACTTT. This gives the protein CASSPPGQGTGSPLHF.

The rearrangement links TRBV3-1 to TRBJ2-1; TRBD2 is a possible D gene (6 bases). Germline-derived CDR1 and CDR2 are LGHDT and YNNKEL (reference sequence). The CDR3 runs to 17 residues. V gave up 4 bases and J gave up 10 bases, with 26 bases separating them. The CDR3 region has the DNA TGTGCCAGCAGCCCGTCCTTCCGGAGGGTTACAATGGGGGAGCAGTTCTTC. It translates to CASSPSFRRVTMGEQFF.

The genes are TRBV27 and TRBJ2-7, with unresolved D. CDR1 is MNHEY, CDR2 SMNVEV, per germline (reference sequence). Between the trimmed V and J ends, which lost 4 bases and 4 bases, there was a span of 8 bases. The CDR3 is 12 residues long. The CDR3, as DNA: TGTGCCAGCAGTTCTCTAACATACGAGCAGTACTTC. Residues: CASSSLTYEQYF.

The V gene is TRBV19, the J gene TRBJ1-2; perhaps TRBD1 as D (6 bases). V was clipped by 8 bases and J by 5 bases, with 18 bases between them. CDR1 is LNHDA, CDR2 SQIVND, per germline (reference sequence). CDR3 length: 14 amino acids. The CDR3 DNA reads TGTGCCAGTCAAGGACAGCCGAGCTTATATGGCTACACCTTC. This sequence encodes CASQGQPSLYGYTF.